In its sample, the clone carrying this T cell receptor beta chain was seen once. The antigen remains unidentified. The data stem from a study of cytomegalovirus exposure and HLA in healthy donors. Overall study results and limits: The authors later found most CMV-associated TCR beta chains appeared HLA-restricted.

CDR1 is DFQATT, CDR2 SNEGSKA, per germline (reference sequence). The CDR3 extends over 11 amino acids. V was cut by 1 base and J by 13 bases, with 12 bases left in between. A multiplex PCR was run with 60 Vbeta primers and 13 Jbeta primers. TCRdb's copy holds only in-frame clones and misses some; the assay was immunoSEQ multiplex PCR. The data hold 120,000 to 150,000 clones, with roughly 80% observed a single time. This sequence joins TRBV20-1 and TRBJ2-3; D gene unclear. Source material: PBMCs. The sequence came from a young woman in good health and CMV-seronegative. The CDR3 region is CSARGSESKYF. CDR3 nucleotide sequence: TGCAGTGCTAGAGGCTCGGAGAGCAAGTATTTT.